Listed here are 3 T cell receptor beta chains from one sample, sequenced in a study of patients and donors after allogeneic stem cell transplantation (dated by TCRdb to the early 2020s). The method was RT-PCR. The instrument given in TCRdb is NextSeq 550. TCRdb took the public reads, trimmed them with fastp at Q25, ran MiXCR for clone calling and kept in-frame beta chains. Every entry covers one CDR3 protein and lists the most common genes and DNA from its rows. This sample holds more than 150,000 distinct CDR3 sequences; approximately 24% were observed only once. Together, the top ten hold roughly a quarter of the sample. Source material: blood, either unsorted or a sorted T cell fraction (not recorded which). Receptor source: a human donor who was either an allogeneic HSCT recipient or a stem cell or donor lymphocyte infusion donor (not recorded which). It is not recorded whose cells these are; they may come from a transplant donor.

The sample holds a few counts of this clonotype. The gene calls are TRBV20-1 and TRBJ2-2; 11 nucleotides match TRBD1. The V segment lost 6 bases and the J segment 4 bases; nucleotides outside the gene matches: 10. The CDR3 sequence is 16 residues long. Germline-derived CDR1 and CDR2 are DFQATT and SNEGSKA (reference sequence). This CDR3 is CSARDRGISSTGELFF. The DNA of the CDR3 is TGCAGTGCGCGGGACAGGGGGATTTCCTCCACCGGGGAGCTGTTTTTT.

CDR3 DNA: TGTGCCAGCAGCCGACAGGGGAAAAATGGCTACACCTTC. Its translation is CASSRQGKNGYTF. V is TRBV11-1 and J is TRBJ1-2; TRBD1 matches at 8 bases. V shed 5 bases, J shed 6 bases, and the junction held 5 bases outside the gene matches. Germline V CDR1 and CDR2: SGHAT, FQDESV (reference sequence). This CDR3 is built from 13 residues.

This clonotype is a singleton in its sample. The chain joins TRBV3-1 to TRBJ2-1; D is possibly TRBD1 (5 bases). Trimming removed 3 bases at V and 2 bases at J, with 11 bases between. CDR1 is LGHDT and CDR2 is YNNKEL in the germline V gene (reference sequence). The CDR3 totals 15 residues. CDR3 region: CASSHPLGAYNEQFF. The CDR3, as DNA: TGTGCCAGCAGCCACCCTTTAGGGGCCTACAATGAGCAGTTCTTC.